Each of the 8 T cell receptor beta chains below was sequenced from the same sample in a study of T cell responses to AZD1222 COVID-19 vaccine. Clones were sequenced by immunoSEQ multiplex PCR, and TCRdb holds only the in-frame ones, with some missing. The sample shows about 120,000 clones, around 93% of them seen only once. The sample was peripheral blood, taken 28 days after the second AZD1222 dose. The receptor set was obtained from an adult who received the AZD1222 COVID-19 vaccine.

The genes are TRBV7-9 and TRBJ1-5; possible D gene TRBD1, 5 bases. Trimming stripped 1 base from V and 5 bases from J, with 12 bases between. Germline values: CDR1 SEHNR, CDR2 FQNEAQ (reference sequence). The CDR3 contains 15 residues. This CDR3 reads CASSLGAQGDQPQHF. CDR3 DNA: TGTGCCAGCAGCTTAGGTGCTCAGGGCGATCAGCCCCAGCATTTT.

V usage is TRBV2 and J usage is TRBJ2-7; 10 bases line up with TRBD1. Germline CDR1 and CDR2: SNHLY and FYNNEI. Trimming took 2 bases from V and 4 from J; bases not matched to a gene: 5. The length of the CDR3 is 15 residues. CDR3 coding DNA: TGTGCCAGCAGTGAAAACCGGGACAGGGGTTACGAGCAGTACTTC. Encoded protein: CASSENRDRGYEQYF.

The chain combines TRBV6-5 with TRBJ1-6, with 10 bases that match TRBD1. Germline CDR1 and CDR2: MNHEY and SVGAGI. The CDR3 runs to 15 residues. Trimming removed 5 bases from V and 7 bases from J; junction bases left unmatched: 5. The CDR3 is CASSKPGQGNSPLHF. DNA for the CDR3: TGTGCCAGCAGTAAACCGGGACAGGGGAATTCACCCCTCCACTTT.

This chain connects TRBV28 to TRBJ1-1; 8 nucleotides agree with TRBD1. The germline gives CDR1 MDHEN, CDR2 SYDVKM. With V trimmed by 5 bases and J by 0 bases, 8 bases remained unmatched. This CDR3 has 16 residues. CDR3 DNA sequence: TGTGCCAGCAGTAACGGACAGGGCCTCTTGAACACTGAAGCTTTCTTT. Protein sequence: CASSNGQGLLNTEAFF.

This chain links TRBV5-1 with TRBJ1-1; tentatively, D is TRBD1 (5 bases). The CDR3 spans 15 residues. Trimming shortened V by 0 bases and J by 4 bases, and 13 bases separated the two germline ends. Germline CDR1 is SGHRS and CDR2 is YFSETQ. The CDR3 loop reads CASSLEGREFTEAFF. As DNA, the CDR3 is TGCGCCAGCAGCTTGGAAGGCAGGGAGTTCACTGAAGCTTTCTTT.

The chain couples TRBV5-6 to TRBJ1-5; D not certain. Between the trimmed V and J ends, which lost 1 base and 4 bases, there was a span of 6 bases. Per the germline V gene, CDR1 is SGHDT and CDR2 is YYEEEE. The CDR3 is 13 amino acids. CDR3 in amino acids: CASSLYGNQPQHF. CDR3 bases: TGTGCCAGCAGCTTGTATGGAAATCAGCCCCAGCATTTT.

This clone was detected only once. The V and J genes are TRBV6-2 or TRBV6-3 and TRBJ2-7; tentatively, D is TRBD1 (5 bases). V was shortened by 7 bases and J by 2 bases, with 15 bases between the two germline ends. The CDR3 is 14 residues long. The V gene's germline CDR1 is MNHEY and CDR2 SVGEGT. In DNA form, the CDR3 reads TGTGCCAGCAACCCCCGAGACAGAACCTACGAGCAGTACTTC. Encoded protein: CASNPRDRTYEQYF.

The CDR3 is CASSLDGKSQPQHF. The CDR3, as DNA: TGTGCCAGCAGCTTAGATGGGAAGAGTCAGCCCCAGCATTTT. The chain combines TRBV7-2 with TRBJ1-5; the D is unclear. This CDR3 is built from 14 residues. Germline assignment: CDR1 SGHTA and CDR2 FQGNSA. With 1 base removed from V and 6 bases from J, the gap between germline ends came to 10 bases.